This TCR beta chain was observed in a study of CD8 T cells in ankylosing spondylitis. One entry per CDR3 protein, called by TCRdb with MiXCR from the 5' RACE reads. The profile shows 30,000 to 45,000 distinct CDR3 sequences, more than 15% of them singletons. Losses at the gene ends were 3 bases for V and 4 bases for J; bases not matched to a gene: 7. The CDR3 is 15 amino acids. CDR1 is DFQATT, CDR2 SNEGSKA, per germline (reference sequence). Study-wide results and limits: Peripheral blood held disease-linked clones only at relatively low frequency, and these were CD8+. It was reported that disease-linked clones were significantly enriched in matched ankylosing spondylitis synovial fluid. Ankylosing spondylitis blood appeared to be characterized by a TCR beta motif of several highly homologous variants.

This clonotype occurred a few times. What it binds is not known. The sequence came from a male donor with ankylosing spondylitis or in good health (not recorded which). The chain links TRBV20-1 to TRBJ2-1; 9 nucleotides line up with TRBD2. The sequencing input was blood. This chain's CDR3 is CSASEMTSGYNEQFF. The CDR3 DNA follows: TGCAGTGCTAGCGAAATGACTAGCGGATACAATGAGCAGTTCTTC.